This T cell receptor (beta chain) was found in a study of T cell responses to AZD1222 COVID-19 vaccine. About this clone: Its matching antigen is unknown.

TCRdb's table, derived via immunoSEQ multiplex PCR, lists solely in-frame clones and lacks some. Found here are under 100,000 clones, roughly 84% of them singletons; the top ten hold roughly 2.8%. Study-level points and caveats: Receipt of two AZD1222 doses was followed by a rise in Spike-specific TCR breadth and depth. Clonal diversity may have been underestimated in mostly white British donors. Sampling captured repertoires only after the peak T cell response. Spike was spanned by vaccine-associated CD4 TCRs, which were dominant at 160-218 and 743-854.

CDR3 length: 16 residues. CDR1 MNHEY and CDR2 SVGEGT come from the germline V gene. Trimming at V came to 6 bases and at J to 5 bases, leaving 13 bases not matched to a gene. The sample was peripheral blood, taken on day 0 of AZD1222 vaccination. This clonotype originated in an adult in good health. The chain combines TRBV6-2 or TRBV6-3 with TRBJ1-5, with 7 bases aligning to TRBD1. The CDR3 region is CASSPRQGDTYQPQHF. The CDR3 DNA is TGTGCCAGCAGCCCGCGACAGGGAGATACGTATCAGCCCCAGCATTTT.